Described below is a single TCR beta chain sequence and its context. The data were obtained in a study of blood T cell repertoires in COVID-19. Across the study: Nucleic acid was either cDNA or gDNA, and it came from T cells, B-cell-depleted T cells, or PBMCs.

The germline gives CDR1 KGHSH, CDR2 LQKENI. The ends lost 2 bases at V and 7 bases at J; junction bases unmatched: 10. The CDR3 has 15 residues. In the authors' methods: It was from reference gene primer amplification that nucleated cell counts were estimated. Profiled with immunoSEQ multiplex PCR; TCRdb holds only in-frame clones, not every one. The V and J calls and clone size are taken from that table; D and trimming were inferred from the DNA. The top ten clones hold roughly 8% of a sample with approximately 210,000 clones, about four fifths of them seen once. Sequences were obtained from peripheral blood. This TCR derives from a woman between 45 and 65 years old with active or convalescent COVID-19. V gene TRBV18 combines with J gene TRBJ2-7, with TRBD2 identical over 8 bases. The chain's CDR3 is CASSPKDGRAREQYF. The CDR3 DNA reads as TGTGCCAGCTCACCAAAGGACGGGAGGGCCCGGGAGCAGTACTTC.